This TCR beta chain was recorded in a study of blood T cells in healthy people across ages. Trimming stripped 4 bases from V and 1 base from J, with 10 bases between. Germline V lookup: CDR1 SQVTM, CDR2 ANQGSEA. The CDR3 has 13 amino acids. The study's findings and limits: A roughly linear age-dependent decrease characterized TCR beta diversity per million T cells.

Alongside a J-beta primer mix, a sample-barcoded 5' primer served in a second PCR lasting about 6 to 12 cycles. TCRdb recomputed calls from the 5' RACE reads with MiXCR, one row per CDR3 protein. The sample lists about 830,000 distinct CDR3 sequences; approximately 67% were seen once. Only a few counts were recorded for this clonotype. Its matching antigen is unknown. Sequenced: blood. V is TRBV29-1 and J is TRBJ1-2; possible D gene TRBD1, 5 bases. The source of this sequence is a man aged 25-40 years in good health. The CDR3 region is CSVVQGLNYGYTF. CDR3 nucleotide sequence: TGCAGCGTTGTTCAGGGCCTTAACTATGGCTACACCTTC. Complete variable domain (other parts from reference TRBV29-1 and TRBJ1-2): SAVISQKPSRDICQRGTSLTIQCQVDSQVTMMFWYRQQPGQSLTLIATANQGSEATYESGFVIDKFPISRPNLTFSTLTVSNMSPEDSSIYLCSVVQGLNYGYTFGSGTRLTVV.